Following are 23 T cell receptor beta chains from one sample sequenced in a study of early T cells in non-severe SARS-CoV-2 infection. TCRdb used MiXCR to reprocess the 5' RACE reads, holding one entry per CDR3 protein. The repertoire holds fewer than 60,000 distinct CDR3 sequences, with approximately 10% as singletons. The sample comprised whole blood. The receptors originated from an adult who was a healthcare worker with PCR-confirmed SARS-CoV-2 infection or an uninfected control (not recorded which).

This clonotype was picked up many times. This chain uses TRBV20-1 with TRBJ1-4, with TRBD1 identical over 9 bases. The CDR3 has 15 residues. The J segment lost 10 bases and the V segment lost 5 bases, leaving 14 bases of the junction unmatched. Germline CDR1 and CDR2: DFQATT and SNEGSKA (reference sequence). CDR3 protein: CSALTLPGQGGKLFF. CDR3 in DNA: TGCAGTGCTCTGACACTACCGGGACAGGGAGGAAAACTGTTTTTT.

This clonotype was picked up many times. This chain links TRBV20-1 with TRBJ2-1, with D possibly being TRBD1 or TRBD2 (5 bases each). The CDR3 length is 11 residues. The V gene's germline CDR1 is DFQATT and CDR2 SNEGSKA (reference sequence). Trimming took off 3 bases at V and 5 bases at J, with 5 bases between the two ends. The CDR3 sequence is CSARGDNEQFF. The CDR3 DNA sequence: TGCAGTGCTAGGGGGGACAATGAGCAGTTCTTC.

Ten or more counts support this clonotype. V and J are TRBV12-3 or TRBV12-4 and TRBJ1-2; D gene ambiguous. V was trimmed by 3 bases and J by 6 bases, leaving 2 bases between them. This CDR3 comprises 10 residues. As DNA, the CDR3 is TGTGCCAGCAGTTTGAATGGCTACACCTTC. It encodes CASSLNGYTF.

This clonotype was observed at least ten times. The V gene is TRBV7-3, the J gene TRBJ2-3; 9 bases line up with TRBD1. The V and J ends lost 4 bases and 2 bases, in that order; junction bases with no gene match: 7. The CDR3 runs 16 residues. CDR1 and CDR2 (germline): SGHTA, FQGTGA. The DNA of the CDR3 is TGTGCCAGCAGCTCCGGGACAGGGCCCCCCACAGATACGCAGTATTTT. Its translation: CASSSGTGPPTDTQYF. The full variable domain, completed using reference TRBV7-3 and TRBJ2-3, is GAGVSQTPSNKVTEKGKYVELRCDPISGHTALYWYRQSLGQGPEFLIYFQGTGAADDSGLPNDRFFAVRPEGSVSTLKIQRTERGDSAVYLCASSSGTGPPTDTQYFGPGTRLTVL.

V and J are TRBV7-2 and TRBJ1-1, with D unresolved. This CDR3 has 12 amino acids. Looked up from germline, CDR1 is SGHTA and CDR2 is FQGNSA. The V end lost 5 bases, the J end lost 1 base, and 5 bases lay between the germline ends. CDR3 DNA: TGTGCCAGCAGCCGCCCGAACACTGAAGCTTTCTTT. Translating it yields CASSRPNTEAFF.

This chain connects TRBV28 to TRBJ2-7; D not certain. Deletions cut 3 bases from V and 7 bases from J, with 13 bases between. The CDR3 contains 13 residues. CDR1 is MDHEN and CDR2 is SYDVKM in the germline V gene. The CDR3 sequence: CASSFLNLKEQYF. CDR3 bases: TGTGCCAGCAGTTTCCTCAACCTTAAAGAGCAGTACTTC.

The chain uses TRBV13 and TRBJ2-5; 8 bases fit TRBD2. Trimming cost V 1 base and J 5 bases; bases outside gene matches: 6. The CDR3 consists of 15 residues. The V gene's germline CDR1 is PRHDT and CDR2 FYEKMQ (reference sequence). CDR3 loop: CASSLEGSGSETQYF. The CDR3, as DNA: TGTGCCAGCAGCTTAGAAGGAAGCGGGAGCGAGACCCAGTACTTC. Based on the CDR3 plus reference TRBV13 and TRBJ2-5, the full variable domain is AAGVIQSPRHLIKEKRETATLKCYPIPRHDTVYWYQQGPGQDPQFLISFYEKMQSDKGSIPDRFSAQQFSDYHSELNMSSLELGDSALYFCASSLEGSGSETQYFGPGTRLLVL.

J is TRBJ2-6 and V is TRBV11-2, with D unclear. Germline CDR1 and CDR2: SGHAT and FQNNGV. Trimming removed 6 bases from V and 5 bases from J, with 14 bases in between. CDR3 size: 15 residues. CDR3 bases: TGTGCCAGCAGTTCCCGGGCCAGCTGGGCCAACGTCCTGACTTTC. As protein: CASSSRASWANVLTF.

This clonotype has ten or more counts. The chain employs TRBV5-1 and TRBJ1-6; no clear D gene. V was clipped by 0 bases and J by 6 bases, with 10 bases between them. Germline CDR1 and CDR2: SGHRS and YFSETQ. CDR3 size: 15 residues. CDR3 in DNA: TGCGCCAGCAGCTTGGACGGTGGAAGTAATTCACCCCTCCACTTT. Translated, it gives CASSLDGGSNSPLHF.

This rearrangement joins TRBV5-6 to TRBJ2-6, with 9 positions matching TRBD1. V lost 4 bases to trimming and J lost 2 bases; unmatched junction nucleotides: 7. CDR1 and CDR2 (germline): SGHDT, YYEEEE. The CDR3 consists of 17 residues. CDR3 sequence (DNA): TGTGCCAGCAGCCTAGGACAGGGGAACGCTGGGGCCAACGTCCTGACTTTC. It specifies CASSLGQGNAGANVLTF.

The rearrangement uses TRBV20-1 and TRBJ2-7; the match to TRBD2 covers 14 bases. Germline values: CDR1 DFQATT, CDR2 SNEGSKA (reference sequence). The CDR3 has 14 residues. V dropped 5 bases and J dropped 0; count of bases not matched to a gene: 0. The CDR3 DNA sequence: TGCAGTGCTGGGACTAGCGGGAGCTCCTACGAGCAGTACTTC. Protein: CSAGTSGSSYEQYF.

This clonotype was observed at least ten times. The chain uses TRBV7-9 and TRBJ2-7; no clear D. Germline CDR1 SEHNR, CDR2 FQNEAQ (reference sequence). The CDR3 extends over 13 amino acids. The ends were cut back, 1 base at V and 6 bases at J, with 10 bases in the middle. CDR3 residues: CASSLVENPEQYF. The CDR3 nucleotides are TGTGCCAGCAGCTTAGTGGAGAACCCCGAGCAGTACTTC. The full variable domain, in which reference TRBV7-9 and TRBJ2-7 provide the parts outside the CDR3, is DTGVSQNPRHKITKRGQNVTFRCDPISEHNRLYWYRQTLGQGPEFLTYFQNEAQLEKSRLLSDRFSAERPKGSFSTLEIQRTEQGDSAMYLCASSLVENPEQYFGPGTRLTVT.

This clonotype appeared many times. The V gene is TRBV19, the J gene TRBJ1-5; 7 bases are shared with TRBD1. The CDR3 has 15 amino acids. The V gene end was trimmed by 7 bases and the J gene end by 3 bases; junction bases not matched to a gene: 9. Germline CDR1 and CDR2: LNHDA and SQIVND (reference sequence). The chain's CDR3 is CASTPGDSYNQPQHF. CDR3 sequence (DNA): TGTGCCAGTACCCCAGGGGACAGCTACAATCAGCCCCAGCATTTT.

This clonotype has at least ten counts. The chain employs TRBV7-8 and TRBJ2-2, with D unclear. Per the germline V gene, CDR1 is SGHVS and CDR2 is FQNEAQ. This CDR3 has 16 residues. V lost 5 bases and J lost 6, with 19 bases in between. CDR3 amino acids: CASSAKEIRLSGELFF. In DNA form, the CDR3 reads TGTGCCAGCAGCGCCAAGGAGATACGTCTCTCCGGGGAGCTGTTTTTT.

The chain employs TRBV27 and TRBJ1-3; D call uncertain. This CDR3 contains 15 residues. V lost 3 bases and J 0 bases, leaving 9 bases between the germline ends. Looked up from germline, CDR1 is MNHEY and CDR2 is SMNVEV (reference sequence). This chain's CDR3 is CASSFRRHSGNTIYF. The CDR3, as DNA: TGTGCCAGCAGTTTTCGGCGGCACTCTGGAAACACCATATATTTT.

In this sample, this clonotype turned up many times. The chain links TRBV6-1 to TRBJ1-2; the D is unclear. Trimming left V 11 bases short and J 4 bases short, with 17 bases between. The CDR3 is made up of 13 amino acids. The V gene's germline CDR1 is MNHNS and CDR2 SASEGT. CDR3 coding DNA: TGTGCCGCCCAGGCAGGAGTATTCTATGGCTACACCTTC. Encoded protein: CAAQAGVFYGYTF.

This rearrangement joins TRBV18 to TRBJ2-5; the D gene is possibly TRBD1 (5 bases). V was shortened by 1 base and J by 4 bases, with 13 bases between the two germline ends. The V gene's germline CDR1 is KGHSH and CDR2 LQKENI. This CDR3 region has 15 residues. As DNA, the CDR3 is TGTGCCAGCTCACCACTCAGGGAATCCGCAGAGACCCAGTACTTC. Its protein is CASSPLRESAETQYF.

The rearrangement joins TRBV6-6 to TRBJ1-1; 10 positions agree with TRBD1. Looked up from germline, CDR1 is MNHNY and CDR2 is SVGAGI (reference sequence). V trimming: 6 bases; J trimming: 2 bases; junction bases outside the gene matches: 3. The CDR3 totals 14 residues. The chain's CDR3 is CASRWTGGNTEAFF. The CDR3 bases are TGTGCCAGCAGGTGGACAGGGGGAAACACTGAAGCTTTCTTT.

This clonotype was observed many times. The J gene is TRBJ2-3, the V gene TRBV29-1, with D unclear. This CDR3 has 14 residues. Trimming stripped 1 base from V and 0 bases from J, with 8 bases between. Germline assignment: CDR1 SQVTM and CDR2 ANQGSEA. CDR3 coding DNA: TGCAGCGTTGAAGGGAGAGGTAGCACAGATACGCAGTATTTT. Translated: CSVEGRGSTDTQYF.

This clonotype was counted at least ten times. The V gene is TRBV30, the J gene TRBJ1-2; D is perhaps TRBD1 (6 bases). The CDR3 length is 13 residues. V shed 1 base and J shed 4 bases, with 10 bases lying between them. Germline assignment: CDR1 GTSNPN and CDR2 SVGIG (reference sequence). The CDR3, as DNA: TGTGCCTGGAGTGGACAGGAGATCTATGGCTACACCTTC. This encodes CAWSGQEIYGYTF. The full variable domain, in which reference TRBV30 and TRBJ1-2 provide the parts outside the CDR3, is SQTIHQWPATLVQPVGSPLSLECTVEGTSNPNLYWYRQAAGRGLQLLFYSVGIGQISSEVPQNLSASRPQDRQFILSSKKLLLSDSGFYLCAWSGQEIYGYTFGSGTRLTVV.

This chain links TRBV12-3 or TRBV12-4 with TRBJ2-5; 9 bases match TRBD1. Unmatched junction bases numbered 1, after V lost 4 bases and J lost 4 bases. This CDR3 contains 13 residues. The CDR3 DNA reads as TGTGCCAGCAGTTACAGGGGGCTAGAGACCCAGTACTTC. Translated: CASSYRGLETQYF.

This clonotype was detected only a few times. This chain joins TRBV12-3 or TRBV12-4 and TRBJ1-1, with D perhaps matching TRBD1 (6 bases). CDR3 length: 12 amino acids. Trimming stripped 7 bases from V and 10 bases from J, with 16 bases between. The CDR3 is CASTLGGLGAFF. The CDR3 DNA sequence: TGTGCCAGCACCCTAGGGGGGTTGGGAGCTTTCTTT.

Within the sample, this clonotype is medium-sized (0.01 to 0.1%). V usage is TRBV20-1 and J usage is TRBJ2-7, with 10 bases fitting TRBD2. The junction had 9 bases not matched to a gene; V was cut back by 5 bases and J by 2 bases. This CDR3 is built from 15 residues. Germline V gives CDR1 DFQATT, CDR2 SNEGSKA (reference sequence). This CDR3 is CSAPAIAGGTYEQYF. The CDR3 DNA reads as TGCAGTGCTCCTGCTATAGCGGGGGGAACCTACGAGCAGTACTTC.